The clone carrying this TCR beta chain has at least ten counts. These data originate in a study of T cells after yellow fever vaccination. TCR cDNA, made by 5'RACE template switching, carried an added universal primer site and UMIs. One entry per CDR3 protein results from TCRdb running MiXCR on the 5' RACE reads. The sample lists 4,500 to 6,500 distinct CDR3 sequences; roughly 6% were seen once. The germline gives CDR1 DFQATT, CDR2 SNEGSKA (reference sequence). This CDR3 is built from 15 residues. Trimming shortened V by 0 bases and J by 2 bases, and 13 bases separated the two germline ends. The starting material was PBMCs, either bulk or a sorted T-cell subset (CD4+, CD8+, memory, or dextramer-sorted; not recorded which), obtained around 14 days after the first yellow fever vaccination. The sequence derives from a man between 18 and 35 years old who received the YFV17D yellow fever vaccine. This sequence joins TRBV20-1 and TRBJ2-5; perhaps TRBD1 as D (6 bases). CDR3 sequence: CSAREGRGRQETQYF. The CDR3 region has the DNA TGCAGTGCTAGAGAGGGCAGGGGCCGGCAAGAGACCCAGTACTTC.